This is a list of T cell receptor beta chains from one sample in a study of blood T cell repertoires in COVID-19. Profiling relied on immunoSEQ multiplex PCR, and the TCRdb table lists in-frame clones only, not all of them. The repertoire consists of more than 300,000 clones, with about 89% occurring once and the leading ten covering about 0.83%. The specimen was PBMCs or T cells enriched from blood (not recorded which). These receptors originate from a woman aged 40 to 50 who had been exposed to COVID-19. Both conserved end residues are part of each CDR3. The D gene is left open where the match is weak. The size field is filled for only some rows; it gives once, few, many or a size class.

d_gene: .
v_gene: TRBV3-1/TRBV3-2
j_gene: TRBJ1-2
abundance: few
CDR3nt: TGTGCCAGCAGCCAAGTCCAGGGGTCGGGTGGCTACACCTTC
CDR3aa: CASSQVQGSGGYTF

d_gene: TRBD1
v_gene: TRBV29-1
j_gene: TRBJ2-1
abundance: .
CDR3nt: TGCAGCGGGGACAGGAGTTCCTACAATGAGCAGTTCTTC
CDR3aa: CSGDRSSYNEQFF

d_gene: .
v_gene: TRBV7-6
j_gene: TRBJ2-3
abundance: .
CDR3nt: TGTGCCAGCAGCTTAGAGTCGGGTCGGAGGCTGGATACGCAGTATTTT
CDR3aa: CASSLESGRRLDTQYF

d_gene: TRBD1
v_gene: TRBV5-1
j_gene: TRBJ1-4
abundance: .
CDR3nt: TGCGCCAGCGCCCCGGGACAGCGGAGTGAAAAACTGTTTTTT
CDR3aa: CASAPGQRSEKLFF

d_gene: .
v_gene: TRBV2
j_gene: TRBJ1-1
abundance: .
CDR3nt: TGTGCCAGCAGTCTAGAGGGTGAGACTGAAGCTTTCTTT
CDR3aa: CASSLEGETEAFF

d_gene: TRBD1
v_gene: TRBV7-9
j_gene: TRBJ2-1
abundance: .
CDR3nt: TGTGCCAGCAGCTTCCAGGACAGGGGCAACGCTGAGCAGTTCTTC
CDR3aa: CASSFQDRGNAEQFF

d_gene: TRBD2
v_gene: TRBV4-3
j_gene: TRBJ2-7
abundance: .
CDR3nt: TGCGCCAGCAGCCAAGATGTGGCTAGCGGAGGAATCTACGAGCAGTACTTC
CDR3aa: CASSQDVASGGIYEQYF

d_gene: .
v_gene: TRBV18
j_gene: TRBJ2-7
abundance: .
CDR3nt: TGTGCCAGCTCACCTTCGAAGACAGTCTCCTACGAGCAGTACTTC
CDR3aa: CASSPSKTVSYEQYF

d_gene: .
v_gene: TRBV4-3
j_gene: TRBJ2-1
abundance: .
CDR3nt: TGCGCCAGCAGCCAAGGATTAGGGACTTCCTCCTACAATGAGCAGTTCTTC
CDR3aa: CASSQGLGTSSYNEQFF

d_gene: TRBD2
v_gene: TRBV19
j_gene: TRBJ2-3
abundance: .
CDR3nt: TGTGCCAGTAGTCCCGTTAGCGGGGCTCGTACAGATACGCAGTATTTT
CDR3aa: CASSPVSGARTDTQYF

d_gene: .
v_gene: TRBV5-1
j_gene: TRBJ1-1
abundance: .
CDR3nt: TGCGCCAGCAGCCTACCGGGGAGCACTGAAGCTTTCTTT
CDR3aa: CASSLPGSTEAFF

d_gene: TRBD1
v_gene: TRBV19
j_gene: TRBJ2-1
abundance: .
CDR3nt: TGTGCCAGTAGTATAGAGGGGACAGGGGTGGAGCAGTTCTTC
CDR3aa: CASSIEGTGVEQFF

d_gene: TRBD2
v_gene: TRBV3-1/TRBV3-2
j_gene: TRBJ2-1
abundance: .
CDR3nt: TGTGCCAGCAGCCAAGACGGGACTAGCGGTCCTCGCTACAATGAGCAGTTCTTC
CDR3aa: CASSQDGTSGPRYNEQFF

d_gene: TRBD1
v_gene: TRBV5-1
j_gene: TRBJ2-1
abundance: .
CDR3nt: TGCGCCAGCAGCATTACAGGGGGCGAGCAGTTCTTC
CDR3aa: CASSITGGEQFF

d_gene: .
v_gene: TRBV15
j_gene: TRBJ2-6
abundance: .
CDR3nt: TGTGCCACCAGTTCCCGGGTTTTAAGCTCTGGGGCCAACGTCCTGACTTTC
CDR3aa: CATSSRVLSSGANVLTF

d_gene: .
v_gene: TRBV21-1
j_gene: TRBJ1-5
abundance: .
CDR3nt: TGTGCCAGCAGCGCACCAGGGAGCAATCAGCCCCAGCATTTT
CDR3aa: CASSAPGSNQPQHF

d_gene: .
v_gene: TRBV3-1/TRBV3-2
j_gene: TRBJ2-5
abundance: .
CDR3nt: TGTGCCAGCAGCCAAAGCGCAATCCTATTGCTGGAGACCCAGTACTTC
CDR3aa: CASSQSAILLLETQYF

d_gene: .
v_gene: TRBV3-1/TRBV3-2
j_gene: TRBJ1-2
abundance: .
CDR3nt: TGTGCCAGCAGCCGAACAGGACTACCTAACTATGGCTACACCTTC
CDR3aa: CASSRTGLPNYGYTF

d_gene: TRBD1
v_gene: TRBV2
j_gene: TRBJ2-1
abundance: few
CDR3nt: TGTGCCAGCAGCGCCGGACAGGGGATCTACAATGAGCAGTTCTTC
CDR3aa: CASSAGQGIYNEQFF

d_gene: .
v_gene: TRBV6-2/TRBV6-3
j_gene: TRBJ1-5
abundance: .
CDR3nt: TGTGCCAGCAGTTGGACTGGAAATCAGCCCCAGCATTTT
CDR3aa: CASSWTGNQPQHF

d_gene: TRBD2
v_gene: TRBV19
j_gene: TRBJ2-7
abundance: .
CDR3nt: TGTGCCAGTAGTACCTCCCAGGGACTAGCGGGAGTAGGGGAGCAGTACTTC
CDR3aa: CASSTSQGLAGVGEQYF

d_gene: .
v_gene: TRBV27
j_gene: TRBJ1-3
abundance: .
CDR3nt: TGTGCCAGCAGTTTATCCCGAGTAGGAAACACCATATATTTT
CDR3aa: CASSLSRVGNTIYF

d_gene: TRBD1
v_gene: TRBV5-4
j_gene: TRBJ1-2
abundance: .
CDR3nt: TGTGCCAGCAGCCGGGGACAGGGAAACTATGGCTACACCTTC
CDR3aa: CASSRGQGNYGYTF

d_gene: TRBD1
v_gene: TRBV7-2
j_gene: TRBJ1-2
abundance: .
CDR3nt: TGTGCCAGCGAAGTCGGACAGGGCTTACAGAGTGGCTACACCTTC
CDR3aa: CASEVGQGLQSGYTF

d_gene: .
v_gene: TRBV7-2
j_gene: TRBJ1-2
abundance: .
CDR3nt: TGTGCCAGCAGCATGGACAGATATGGCTACACCTTC
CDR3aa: CASSMDRYGYTF

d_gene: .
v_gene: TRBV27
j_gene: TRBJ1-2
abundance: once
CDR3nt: TGTGCCAGCAGCCCTTCTGGCGGCAGGGGCCCCTATGGCTACACCTTC
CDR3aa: CASSPSGGRGPYGYTF

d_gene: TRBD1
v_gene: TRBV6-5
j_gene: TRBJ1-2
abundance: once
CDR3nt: TGTGCCAGCAGTAAGACAGGGGCTAACTATGGCTACACCTTC
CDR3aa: CASSKTGANYGYTF

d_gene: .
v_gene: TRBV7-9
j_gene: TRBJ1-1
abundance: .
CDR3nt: TGTGCCAGCAGCTTGACAAAGGTGAACACTGAAGCTTTCTTT
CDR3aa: CASSLTKVNTEAFF

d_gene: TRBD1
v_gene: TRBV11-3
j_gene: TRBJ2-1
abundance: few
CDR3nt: TGTGCCAGCAGCCTACTGACAGGGTTGTCGTTTATTGAGCAGTTCTTC
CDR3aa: CASSLLTGLSFIEQFF